Here is one T cell receptor beta chain with its context. Germline CDR1 LNHDA, CDR2 SQIVND (reference sequence). Losses at the gene ends were 7 bases for V and 0 bases for J; bases not matched to a gene: 10. The CDR3 is made up of 17 amino acids. This table comes from immunoSEQ multiplex PCR, and its TCRdb copy is limited to in-frame clones, with some not included. The sample consists of some 80,000 clones, 89% of them appearing once. The source of the sample is a study of control samples from healthy donors and cancer patients. The sequenced sample consisted of blood. This receptor was identified in a man in his fifties in good health. This chain links TRBV19 with TRBJ1-3; 9 bases are a match to TRBD1. DNA for the CDR3: TGTGCCAGTAATCCCGGGACAGGGCCATTCTCTGGAAACACCATATATTTT. Protein product: CASNPGTGPFSGNTIYF.